The present T cell receptor (beta chain) was sequenced within a study of T cells in Graves' hyperthyroidism and ophthalmopathy. In the study overall: The initial diagnosis was the point when peripheral blood was collected, ahead of any treatment.

Researchers took RNA transcripts and amplified the TCR beta CDR3 regions from them. Using the HTBI primer set, a first-round RT-PCR was run on the TCR CDR3. MiXCR, run by TCRdb on the multiplex PCR reads, gives a single entry per CDR3 protein. The sample holds 700,000 or so distinct CDR3 sequences, roughly 15% seen once. General study points: Before onset, ophthalmopathy was predicted by the model a median 6.5 months earlier.

As regards this clonotype: As yet, its antigen is unknown.

This CDR3 region has 13 residues. Germline V CDR1 and CDR2: SGDLS, YYNGEE. The V and J ends lost 4 bases and 5 bases respectively, with 10 bases between them. Thyroid ultrasound, orbital computed tomography, clinical symptoms, and serum thyroxine and TRAb underpinned diagnoses. This TCR derives from a man younger than 35 with Graves' hyperthyroidism. Sequenced input: blood. This sequence joins TRBV9 and TRBJ2-1; D is unresolved. DNA of the CDR3: TGTGCCAGCAGCATGCGGCCTGACAATGAGCAGTTCTTC. It translates to CASSMRPDNEQFF.